These 23 T cell receptor beta chains share one sample of origin, sequenced in a study of low-dose radiotherapy and immunotherapy resistance in tumors. TCR amplification ran approximately 22 PCR cycles using constant-region and V-primer adapter primers. TCRdb reanalysed the reads using MiXCR and keeps one entry per CDR3 protein. The sample records under 60,000 distinct CDR3 sequences, 10% to 15% being singletons. Time point denoted: before trial treatment. Source: PBMCs, taken before treatment. The receptors derive from a female donor with ovarian cancer.

In this sample, this clonotype turned up many times. This rearrangement joins TRBV9 to TRBJ2-1, with no clear D. The V gene lost 3 bases and the J gene lost 1 base, with 14 bases spanning the gap. The CDR3 is 16 residues long. From germline, CDR1 is SGDLS and CDR2 YYNGEE. CDR3 loop: CASSARRIESYNEQFF. The CDR3 DNA sequence: TGTGCCAGCAGCGCCCGAAGGATAGAGTCCTACAATGAGCAGTTCTTC.

This clonotype was counted many times. The chain combines TRBV12-3 or TRBV12-4 with TRBJ2-7; 7 nucleotides match TRBD2. This CDR3 has 14 residues. The V and J ends lost 4 bases and 1 base, in that order; junction bases with no gene match: 4. CDR3 sequence reads: CASSSGLQSYEQYF. The CDR3 DNA follows: TGTGCCAGCAGTTCGGGACTACAGTCCTACGAGCAGTACTTC.

The genes are TRBV20-1 and TRBJ2-5, with D unresolved. Germline CDR1 reads DFQATT; CDR2 reads SNEGSKA (reference sequence). The ends were cut back, 4 bases at V and 0 bases at J, with 12 bases in the middle. This CDR3 contains 14 residues. For the CDR3, the DNA is TGCAGTGCTATATCAGACTGGAACCAAGAGACCCAGTACTTC. It encodes CSAISDWNQETQYF.

Worth noting for this clonotype: A read error may account for a junction end that differs from germline. The chain links TRBV6-6 to TRBJ1-1, with D maybe TRBD1 (5 bases). Germline V gene data show CDR1 as MNHNY and CDR2 as SVGAGI (reference sequence). This CDR3 has 13 amino acids. DNA for the CDR3: TGTGCCAGCAGTGCGGACATATCCACGAAGGCTTTCTTC. Amino acids: CASSADISTKAFF.

This clonotype was recorded at least ten times. The CDR3 DNA reads as TGTGCCAGCAGTTTAGGAACGGGGCTTGCCTCTGATGGCTACACCTTC. It yields the protein CASSLGTGLASDGYTF. The chain combines TRBV27 with TRBJ1-2; possible D gene TRBD1, 5 bases. The length of the CDR3 is 16 residues. The ends were cut back, 2 bases at V and 6 bases at J, with 19 bases in the middle. CDR1 MNHEY and CDR2 SMNVEV come from the germline V gene (reference sequence).

The table lists this clonotype with many counts. The chain has TRBV3-1 and TRBJ2-2, with 9 bases fitting TRBD2. CDR3 length equals 17 residues. Per germline, CDR1 LGHDT and CDR2 YNNKEL (reference sequence). Trimming cost V 5 bases and J 3 bases; bases outside gene matches: 10. CDR3 protein: CASSSFAGGPDTGELFF. CDR3 bases: TGTGCCAGCAGCTCTTTTGCGGGAGGGCCGGACACCGGGGAGCTGTTTTTT.

This clonotype was seen only once. This may be a read error, as it is one base from a much larger clone. The chain recombines TRBV20-1 with TRBJ1-1; D remains ambiguous. The CDR3 totals 12 residues. Per germline, CDR1 DFQATT and CDR2 SNEGSKA (reference sequence). V lost 6 bases and J lost 1, with 9 bases in between. Here the CDR3 reads CSADWGNTEAFF. In DNA, the CDR3 is TGCAGTGCGGATTGGGGGAACACTGAAGCTTTCTTT.

In this sample, this clonotype turned up once. A far larger clone is a single base away, which makes a read error likely. The genes are TRBV13 and TRBJ2-5, with 10 bases aligning to TRBD2. The CDR3 extends over 20 amino acids. Germline CDR1 reads PRHDT; CDR2 reads FYEKMQ (reference sequence). V dropped 0 bases and J dropped 11; count of bases not matched to a gene: 24. The CDR3 spells CASSLGILGSSGGTLHEQYF. The CDR3 nucleotides are TGTGCCAGCAGCTTAGGGATTTTGGGGTCTAGCGGGGGAACTCTTCATGAGCAGTACTTC.

In its sample, this clonotype was seen once. This chain links TRBV4-2 with TRBJ2-7; D not certain. The CDR3 loop spans 15 amino acids. The germline gives CDR1 LGHNA, CDR2 YNFKEQ. V was cut by 1 base and J by 2 bases, with 12 bases left in between. Here the CDR3 DNA reads TGTGCCAGCAGCCAAGGGCCCCTGGGGACCTACGAGCAGTACTTC. This sequence encodes CASSQGPLGTYEQYF.

This clonotype was seen at least ten times. V and J are TRBV3-1 and TRBJ2-3; 7 nucleotides match TRBD1. Germline lookup yields CDR1 LGHDT and CDR2 YNNKEL (reference sequence). Trimming removed 1 base from V and 5 bases from J; junction bases left unmatched: 6. The CDR3 extends over 15 amino acids. The CDR3 DNA follows: TGTGCCAGCAGCCAAGGAGGGGGCGGAGGAGATACGCAGTATTTT. This translates into CASSQGGGGGDTQYF.

This clonotype has a count of ten or more. The CDR3 loop is CASSLQGYTQYF. The CDR3 region has the DNA TGTGCCAGCAGTCTTCAAGGATATACGCAGTATTTT. The chain joins TRBV6-5 to TRBJ2-3, with D uncertain. The V gene's germline CDR1 is MNHEY and CDR2 SVGAGI. The V end lost 5 bases, the J end lost 7 bases, and 10 bases lay between the germline ends. This CDR3 comprises 12 residues.

Many counts were recorded for this clonotype. The chain uses TRBV28 and TRBJ2-1; D gene unclear. V gave up 3 bases and J gave up 6 bases, with 12 bases separating them. Germline lookup yields CDR1 MDHEN and CDR2 SYDVKM. The CDR3 runs to 14 residues. The CDR3 sequence: CASSFYTNFNEQFF. The DNA for the CDR3 is TGTGCCAGCAGTTTTTACACGAACTTCAATGAGCAGTTCTTC.

This clonotype was observed many times. This sequence joins TRBV10-1 and TRBJ1-4; the match to TRBD1 covers 9 bases. CDR1 is WNHNN, CDR2 SYGVQD, per germline (reference sequence). CDR3 size: 15 residues. V shed 4 bases and J 6 bases; nucleotides not matched to a gene: 6. The CDR3 nucleotides read TGCGCCAGCAGTGGAACCGGGACAGGGTATGAAAAACTGTTTTTT. Its translation: CASSGTGTGYEKLFF.

This clonotype has a single count. A far larger clone is one nucleotide away, so this likely arose from a read error. The CDR3 region has the DNA TGTGCCACCAGCGGGACCACCGAGGAGCTGTTTTTT. Translated, it gives CATSGTTEELFF. This chain joins TRBV27 and TRBJ2-2, with 7 positions matching TRBD2. CDR3 length: 12 amino acids. Germline-derived CDR1 and CDR2 are MNHEY and SMNVEV (reference sequence).

The sample holds many counts of this clonotype. V usage is TRBV24-1 and J usage is TRBJ1-2; 7 bases map to TRBD1. The CDR3 totals 14 residues. Trimming at V came to 2 bases and at J to 8 bases, leaving 7 bases not matched to a gene. Germline CDR1 reads KGHDR; CDR2 reads SFDVKD. The CDR3 loop is CATSDSGRGSGYTF. The CDR3, as DNA: TGTGCCACCAGTGATTCCGGCAGGGGGTCGGGCTACACCTTC.

This clonotype was picked up a small number of times. This chain uses TRBV29-1 with TRBJ2-3; TRBD1 matches at 8 bases. The CDR3 contains 11 residues. Trimming at V came to 6 bases and at J to 15 bases, leaving 11 bases not matched to a gene. The V gene's germline CDR1 is SQVTM and CDR2 ANQGSEA. The CDR3 bases are TGCAGCGTCCCCAGCCGGGACAGGATATATTTT. This translates into CSVPSRDRIYF.

The sample holds many counts of this clonotype. This rearrangement joins TRBV30 to TRBJ2-7, with 7 bases lining up with TRBD1. The trim removed 3 bases at V and 5 bases at J, leaving 1 base unmatched. The length of the CDR3 is 11 residues. CDR1 is GTSNPN, CDR2 SVGIG, per germline (reference sequence). For the CDR3, the DNA is TGTGCCTGGAGCCAGGGGGACGAGCAGTACTTC. Translating gives CAWSQGDEQYF.

This clonotype has a count of ten or more. This chain uses TRBV7-2 with TRBJ2-1; 8 positions match TRBD2. The CDR3 extends over 15 amino acids. V shed 5 bases and J 4 bases; nucleotides not matched to a gene: 7. Germline V gives CDR1 SGHTA, CDR2 FQGNSA. The CDR3 nucleotides read TGTGCCAGCAGCCCACCCGGGGGGGGATACAATGAGCAGTTCTTC. This encodes CASSPPGGGYNEQFF. Full variable domain (rest looked up from reference TRBV7-2 and TRBJ2-1): GAGVSQSPSNKVTEKGKDVELRCDPISGHTALYWYRQSLGQGLEFLIYFQGNSAPDKSGLPSDRFSAERTGGSVSTLTIQRTQQEDSAVYLCASSPPGGGYNEQFFGPGTRLTVL.

V usage is TRBV5-1 and J usage is TRBJ1-2; tentatively, D is TRBD1 (5 bases). This CDR3 has 12 residues. Trimming cost V 7 bases and J 8 bases, with 15 bases left between them. Per the germline V gene, CDR1 is SGHRS and CDR2 is YFSETQ. The CDR3, as DNA: TGCGCCAGCGGGGACGGCCTAGAGGGCTACACCTTC. Its protein product is CASGDGLEGYTF.

In its sample, this clonotype was seen many times. This sequence joins TRBV7-9 and TRBJ2-7; perhaps TRBD1 as D (6 bases). V was clipped by 6 bases and J by 2 bases, with 14 bases between them. There are 14 residues in the CDR3. The germline V gene has CDR1 SEHNR and CDR2 FQNEAQ (reference sequence). The CDR3 reads CASSQGGHPYEQYF. The CDR3 region has the DNA TGTGCCAGCAGTCAAGGGGGACACCCCTACGAGCAGTACTTC.

Notes on this clonotype: This likely stems from a read error, as it lies one base from a far larger clone. This chain links TRBV10-3 with TRBJ2-1; no firm D call. CDR3 size: 12 residues. Trimming shortened V by 7 bases and J by 10 bases, and 14 bases separated the two germline ends. Germline CDR1 ENHRY, CDR2 SYGVKD. The CDR3 DNA reads as TGTGCCATCATGTCACAGACCTACGAGCAGTTCTTC. It encodes CAIMSQTYEQFF.

This clonotype was seen many times. J is TRBJ2-3 and V is TRBV10-1, with TRBD2 as a possible D gene (5 bases). This CDR3 spans 14 amino acids. Germline V lookup: CDR1 WNHNN, CDR2 SYGVQD (reference sequence). V was trimmed by 3 bases and J by 2 bases, leaving 9 bases between them. The CDR3 reads CASSDSGNTDTQYF. Here the CDR3 DNA reads TGCGCCAGCAGTGATTCGGGGAACACAGATACGCAGTATTTT.

This clonotype has a count of ten or more. J is TRBJ1-2 and V is TRBV18; no clear D. The germline V and J ends were trimmed by 2 bases and 5 bases, with 12 bases remaining between them. The CDR3 totals 14 residues. Germline loops: CDR1 KGHSH, CDR2 LQKENI. CDR3 residues: CASSPNSLEYGYTF. The DNA for the CDR3 is TGTGCCAGCTCACCAAATTCGCTGGAGTATGGCTACACCTTC.